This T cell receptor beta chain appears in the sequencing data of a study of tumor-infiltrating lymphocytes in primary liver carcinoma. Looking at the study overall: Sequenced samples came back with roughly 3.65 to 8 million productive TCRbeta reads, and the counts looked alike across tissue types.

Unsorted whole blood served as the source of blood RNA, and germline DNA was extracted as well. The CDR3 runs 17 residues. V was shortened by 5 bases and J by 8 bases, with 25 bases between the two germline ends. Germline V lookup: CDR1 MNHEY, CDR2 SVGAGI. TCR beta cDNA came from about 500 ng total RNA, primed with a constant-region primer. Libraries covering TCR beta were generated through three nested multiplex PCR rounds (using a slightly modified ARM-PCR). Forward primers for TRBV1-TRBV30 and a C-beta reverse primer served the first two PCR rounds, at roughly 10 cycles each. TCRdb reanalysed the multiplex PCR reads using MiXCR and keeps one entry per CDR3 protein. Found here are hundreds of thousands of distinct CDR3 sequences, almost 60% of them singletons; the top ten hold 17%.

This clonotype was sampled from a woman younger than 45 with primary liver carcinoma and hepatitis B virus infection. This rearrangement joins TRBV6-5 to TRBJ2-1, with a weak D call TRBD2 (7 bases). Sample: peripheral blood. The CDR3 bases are TGTGCCAGCAGTCCCACGTACTCCCAGGGGAGGGGGGATGAGCAGTTCTTC. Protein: CASSPTYSQGRGDEQFF.